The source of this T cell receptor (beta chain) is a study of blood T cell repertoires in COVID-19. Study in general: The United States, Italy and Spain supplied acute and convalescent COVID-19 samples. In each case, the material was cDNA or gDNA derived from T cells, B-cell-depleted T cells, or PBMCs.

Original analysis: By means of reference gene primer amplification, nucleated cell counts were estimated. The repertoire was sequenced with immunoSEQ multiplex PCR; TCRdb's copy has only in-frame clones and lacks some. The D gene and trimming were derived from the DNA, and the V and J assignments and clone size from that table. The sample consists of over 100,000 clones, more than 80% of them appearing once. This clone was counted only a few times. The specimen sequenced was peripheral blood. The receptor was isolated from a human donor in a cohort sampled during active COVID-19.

The CDR3 DNA sequence: TGCGCCAGCAGAGAGGACAGCGCCGGAAACACCATATATTTT. It encodes CASREDSAGNTIYF. The rearrangement links TRBV5-1 to TRBJ1-3; the D gene is possibly TRBD1 (6 bases). V dropped 5 bases and J dropped 4 bases, with 13 bases sitting between them. CDR3 size: 14 residues. Germline CDR1 and CDR2: SGHRS and YFSETQ. The full variable domain, in which reference TRBV5-1 and TRBJ1-3 provide the parts outside the CDR3, is KAGVTQTPRYLIKTRGQQVTLSCSPISGHRSVSWYQQTPGQGLQFLFEYFSETQRNKGNFPGRFSGRQFSNSRSEMNVSTLELGDSALYLCASREDSAGNTIYFGEGSWLTVV.